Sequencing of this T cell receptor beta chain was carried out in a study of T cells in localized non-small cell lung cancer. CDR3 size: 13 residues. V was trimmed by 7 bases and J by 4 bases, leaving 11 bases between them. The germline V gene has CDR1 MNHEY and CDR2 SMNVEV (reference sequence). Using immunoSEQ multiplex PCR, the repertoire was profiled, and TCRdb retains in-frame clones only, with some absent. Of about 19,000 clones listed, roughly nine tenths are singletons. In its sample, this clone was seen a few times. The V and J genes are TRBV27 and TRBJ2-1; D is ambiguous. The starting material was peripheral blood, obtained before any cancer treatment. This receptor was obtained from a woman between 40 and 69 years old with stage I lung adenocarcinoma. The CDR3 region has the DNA TGTGCCAGCACCCCGGGCCCTTACAATGAGCAGTTCTTC. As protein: CASTPGPYNEQFF.